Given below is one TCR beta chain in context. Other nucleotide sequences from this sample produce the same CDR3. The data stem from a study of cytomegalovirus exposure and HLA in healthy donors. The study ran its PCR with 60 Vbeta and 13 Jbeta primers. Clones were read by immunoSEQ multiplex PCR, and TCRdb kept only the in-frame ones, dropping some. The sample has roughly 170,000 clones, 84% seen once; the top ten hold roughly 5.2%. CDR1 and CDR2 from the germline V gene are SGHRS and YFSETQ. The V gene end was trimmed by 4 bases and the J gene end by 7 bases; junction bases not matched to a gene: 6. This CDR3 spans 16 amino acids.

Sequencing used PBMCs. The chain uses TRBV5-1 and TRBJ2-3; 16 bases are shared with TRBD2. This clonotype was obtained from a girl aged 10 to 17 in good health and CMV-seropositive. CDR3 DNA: TGCGCCAGCAGCCAAGGGACTAGCGGGGGGGCTTATACGCAGTATTTT. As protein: CASSQGTSGGAYTQYF. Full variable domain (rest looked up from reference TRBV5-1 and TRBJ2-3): KAGVTQTPRYLIKTRGQQVTLSCSPISGHRSVSWYQQTPGQGLQFLFEYFSETQRNKGNFPGRFSGRQFSNSRSEMNVSTLELGDSALYLCASSQGTSGGAYTQYFGPGTRLTVL.